This T cell receptor beta chain is from a study of T cells in Graves' hyperthyroidism and ophthalmopathy. This clonotype was observed many times. The investigators amplified TCR beta CDR3 regions from RNA transcripts. The HTBI set primed first-round TCR CDR3 RT-PCR. MiXCR, run by TCRdb on the multiplex PCR reads, gives a single entry per CDR3 protein. The table includes more than 300,000 distinct CDR3 sequences, about 13% detected once. CDR3 length: 16 amino acids. Germline lookup yields CDR1 LGHNT and CDR2 FRNRAP. V lost 3 bases, J lost 5 bases, and 16 bases lay in between. The sequencing sample was made of blood. This chain links TRBV12-5 with TRBJ2-2, with D maybe TRBD2 (7 bases). This TCR came from a woman younger than 30 with Graves' hyperthyroidism. The CDR3 is CASGLRGGAGTGELFF. In nucleotides, the CDR3 is TGTGCTAGTGGTTTACGAGGGGGGGCCGGGACCGGGGAGCTGTTTTTT. Combining the CDR3 with reference TRBV12-5 and TRBJ2-2 gives the whole variable domain DARVTQTPRHKVTEMGQEVTMRCQPILGHNTVFWYRQTMMQGLELLAYFRNRAPLDDSGMPKDRFSAEMPDATLATLKIQPSEPRDSAVYFCASGLRGGAGTGELFFGEGSRLTVL.